These 11 T cell receptor beta chains were sequenced from one sample in a study of blood T cell repertoires in COVID-19. TCRdb's copy holds only in-frame clones and misses some; the assay was immunoSEQ multiplex PCR. This table holds 130,000 to 150,000 clones, almost 90% found once. Input material: peripheral blood. The receptors come from a human donor in a cohort sampled during active COVID-19.

V usage is TRBV2 and J usage is TRBJ2-7, with a tentative D call TRBD2 (6 bases). The CDR3 is 17 amino acids. Per the germline V gene, CDR1 is SNHLY and CDR2 is FYNNEI. Trimming removed 4 bases from V and 6 bases from J, with 25 bases in between. The CDR3 reads CASSVPVGDAERVEQYF. Here the CDR3 DNA reads TGTGCCAGCAGTGTCCCTGTCGGGGACGCGGAGCGGGTCGAGCAGTACTTC.

The chain recombines TRBV6-1 with TRBJ2-1; 11 positions match TRBD2. This CDR3 is built from 20 residues. Unmatched junction bases numbered 16, after V lost 4 bases and J lost 2 bases. Germline V CDR1 and CDR2: MNHNS, SASEGT. The CDR3 sequence is CASSAIYRPRLAGPYNEQFF. The CDR3 DNA reads TGTGCCAGCAGTGCCATTTATAGACCGAGACTAGCGGGGCCCTACAATGAGCAGTTCTTC.

This rearrangement joins TRBV28 to TRBJ1-2; D is undetermined. The CDR3 extends over 13 amino acids. Germline V gene lookup returns CDR1 MDHEN and CDR2 SYDVKM. Deletions cut 5 bases from V and 7 bases from J, with 14 bases between. The chain's CDR3 is CASSPHGPGGYTF. CDR3 nucleotide sequence: TGTGCCAGCAGTCCCCATGGCCCAGGTGGCTACACCTTC.

The chain has TRBV19 and TRBJ1-6; D perhaps matches TRBD1 (5 bases). CDR3 length: 16 amino acids. V gave up 5 bases and J gave up 4 bases, with 15 bases separating them. Germline assignment: CDR1 LNHDA and CDR2 SQIVND (reference sequence). The CDR3: CASSPGQAVYNSPLHF. The CDR3 coding sequence is TGTGCCAGTAGTCCCGGACAAGCAGTTTATAATTCACCCCTCCACTTT.

The chain combines TRBV5-4 with TRBJ2-7; 11 bases agree with TRBD2. Trimming took 5 bases from V and 2 from J; bases not matched to a gene: 3. The CDR3 spans 14 residues. The V gene's germline CDR1 is SGHNT and CDR2 YYREEE (reference sequence). As DNA, the CDR3 is TGTGCCAGCAGGACTAGCGGGGATACCTACGAGCAGTACTTC. It specifies CASRTSGDTYEQYF.

This clone appeared a few times. The chain is built from TRBV6-1 and TRBJ2-1; D perhaps matches TRBD1 (5 bases). The CDR3 length is 16 residues. Germline loops: CDR1 MNHNS, CDR2 SASEGT. The germline V and J ends were trimmed by 4 bases and 5 bases, with 18 bases remaining between them. In DNA, the CDR3 is TGTGCCAGCAGTGCCCTAACAGGCGACAGAAACAATGAGCAGTTCTTC. It is translated as CASSALTGDRNNEQFF.

The V gene is TRBV29-1, the J gene TRBJ1-5, with a tentative D call TRBD1 (5 bases). The V gene lost 7 bases and the J gene lost 2 bases, with 18 bases spanning the gap. CDR1 is SQVTM and CDR2 is ANQGSEA in the germline V gene. This CDR3 is built from 15 residues. The CDR3 DNA reads as TGCAGCGGGGGGTCCTCGAGAGGAGGCAATCAGCCCCAGCATTTT. Translating it yields CSGGSSRGGNQPQHF.

The chain employs TRBV18 and TRBJ2-2; TRBD1 agrees at 7 bases. V lost 5 bases, J lost 5 bases, and 8 bases stayed unmatched. Germline V gene lookup returns CDR1 KGHSH and CDR2 LQKENI. This CDR3 comprises 15 residues. The CDR3: CASSYTGVETGELFF. For the CDR3, the DNA is TGTGCCAGCTCATACACAGGGGTCGAAACCGGGGAGCTGTTTTTT.

On this clone: The same CDR3 arises from other DNA sequences in this sample as well. The chain joins TRBV5-6 to TRBJ1-3, with D possibly matching TRBD1 (5 bases). V lost 4 bases and J 2 bases, leaving 13 bases between the germline ends. Germline V CDR1 and CDR2: SGHDT, YYEEEE. This CDR3 spans 15 amino acids. The CDR3 DNA is TGTGCCAGCAGCCCAACGGGGGGTACTGGAAACACCATATATTTT. It translates to CASSPTGGTGNTIYF. Together with reference TRBV5-6 and TRBJ1-3, the CDR3 gives the full variable domain: DAGVTQSPTHLIKTRGQQVTLRCSPKSGHDTVSWYQQALGQGPQFIFQYYEEEERQRGNFPDRFSGHQFPNYSSELNVNALLLGDSALYLCASSPTGGTGNTIYFGEGSWLTVV.

This clone was seen once. The chain carries TRBV5-1 and TRBJ2-2, with 10 bases identical to TRBD2. The germline CDR1 and CDR2 sequences are SGHRS and YFSETQ. This CDR3 spans 16 amino acids. The ends lost 3 bases at V and 0 bases at J; junction bases unmatched: 2. CDR3 sequence reads: CASSSLAGTNTGELFF. The DNA for the CDR3 is TGCGCCAGCAGCTCACTAGCGGGGACGAACACCGGGGAGCTGTTTTTT.

The chain is built from TRBV9 and TRBJ2-5, with TRBD2 as a possible D gene (6 bases). V was pared by 2 bases and J by 4 bases, with 15 bases between. The CDR3 runs 15 residues. From germline, CDR1 is SGDLS and CDR2 YYNGEE. Here the CDR3 reads CASSVLSGDGETQYF. In DNA, the CDR3 is TGTGCCAGCAGCGTCCTTTCGGGAGACGGAGAGACCCAGTACTTC. Complete variable domain (other parts from reference TRBV9 and TRBJ2-5): DSGVTQTPKHLITATGQRVTLRCSPRSGDLSVYWYQQSLDQGLQFLIQYYNGEERAKGNILERFSAQQFPDLHSELNLSSLELGDSALYFCASSVLSGDGETQYFGPGTRLLVL.